Listed below are T cell receptor beta chains from one sample, sequenced in a study of blood T cell repertoires in COVID-19. This table comes from immunoSEQ multiplex PCR, and its TCRdb copy is limited to in-frame clones, with some not included. The sample lists fewer than 350,000 clones; approximately 89% were seen once. Sample: peripheral blood. Receptors originate from a woman aged 25 to 39 with COVID-19, enrolled during active disease. The CDR3 runs from the conserved cysteine through the conserved F or W. The D gene is left open where the match is weak. Rows give clone size only sometimes, using once, few, many, or a class for an expanded clone.

cdr3_aa	cdr3_nt	j_call	v_call	d_call	clone_size
CASSFSGGGNTQYF	TGTGCCAGCAGTTTTAGCGGGGGCGGGAATACGCAGTATTTT	TRBJ2-3	TRBV6-5	TRBD2	.
CASSLVNGNTEAFF	TGTGCCAGCAGCTTAGTTAACGGGAACACTGAAGCTTTCTTT	TRBJ1-1	TRBV7-8	.	.
CASSQDISPGRRTEAFF	TGTGCCAGCAGCCAAGATATTTCCCCGGGCCGGAGGACTGAAGCTTTCTTT	TRBJ1-1	TRBV4-2	.	.
CASSLWRGSVGNEQFF	TGTGCCAGCAGCTTATGGCGGGGGTCCGTGGGGAATGAGCAGTTCTTC	TRBJ2-1	TRBV7-2	TRBD2	.
CASSQESSGGTTLGGYTF	TGTGCCAGCAGCCAAGAATCATCAGGGGGCACCACACTGGGTGGCTACACCTTC	TRBJ1-2	TRBV3-1/TRBV3-2	TRBD1	.
CASRDTLGVGGYTF	TGTGCCAGCCGCGATACCCTAGGGGTCGGCGGCTACACCTTC	TRBJ1-2	TRBV3-1/TRBV3-2	.	.
CASSLSRGSPQHF	TGTGCCAGCAGCCTTTCAAGGGGGTCTCCCCAGCATTTT	TRBJ1-5	TRBV3-1/TRBV3-2	.	.
CASSLNLQINNSPLHF	TGTGCCAGCAGCTTGAATCTACAGATAAATAATTCACCCCTCCACTTT	TRBJ1-6	TRBV5-8	.	.
CASRDSLYEQYF	TGTGCCAGCAGAGACAGCCTTTACGAGCAGTACTTC	TRBJ2-7	TRBV2	.	few
CASLREAGDTDTQYF	TGTGCCAGCCTTCGGGAGGCAGGGGACACAGATACGCAGTATTTT	TRBJ2-3	TRBV6-5	.	.
CASSLAPAGGYFEQFF	TGTGCCAGCAGTTTAGCCCCAGCGGGGGGGTACTTCGAGCAGTTCTTC	TRBJ2-1	TRBV27	TRBD2	.
CASSSDRSMNTEAFF	TGCGCCAGCAGCTCTGACAGGTCCATGAACACTGAAGCTTTCTTT	TRBJ1-1	TRBV5-1	.	once
CASSPQTSTAKNIQYF	TGCGCCAGCAGCCCTCAGACTAGTACGGCCAAAAACATTCAGTACTTC	TRBJ2-4	TRBV5-1	.	.
CASSPQYNEQFF	TGTGCCAGCAGCCCCCAATACAATGAGCAGTTCTTC	TRBJ2-1	TRBV7-2	.	few
CASSGTGGNEQFF	TGTGCCAGCAGTGGGACAGGGGGCAATGAGCAGTTCTTC	TRBJ2-1	TRBV2	TRBD1	.
CATRTGGYEQYF	TGTGCCACCCGGACAGGGGGCTACGAGCAGTACTTC	TRBJ2-7	TRBV27	TRBD1	.
CASRLQGSYEQYF	TGTGCCAGCAGACTTCAGGGCTCCTACGAGCAGTACTTC	TRBJ2-7	TRBV6-5	.	.
CASSIAEGSNQPQHF	TGTGCCAGTAGTATAGCGGAGGGGAGCAATCAGCCCCAGCATTTT	TRBJ1-5	TRBV19	.	.
CASSQNTENQAGYTF	TGCGCCAGCAGCCAAAACACAGAAAACCAAGCAGGCTACACCTTC	TRBJ1-2	TRBV4-1	.	.
CASRQGYYTEAFF	TGTGCCAGCAGGCAGGGATACTACACTGAAGCTTTCTTT	TRBJ1-1	TRBV12-3/TRBV12-4	.	.
CASSIDQGPYGYTF	TGTGCCAGTAGTATCGATCAGGGTCCCTATGGCTACACCTTC	TRBJ1-2	TRBV19	.	.
CASSPLTGGGTDTQYF	TGTGCCAGCAGCCCACTGACAGGGGGCGGCACAGATACGCAGTATTTT	TRBJ2-3	TRBV7-8	TRBD1	.
CASSLTGGTGANVLTF	TGCGCCAGCAGCCTGACAGGGGGCACTGGGGCCAACGTCCTGACTTTC	TRBJ2-6	TRBV5-1	TRBD1	.
CAWSPPVGARLAYEQYF	TGTGCCTGGAGCCCCCCGGTGGGGGCGAGGTTGGCCTACGAGCAGTACTTC	TRBJ2-7	TRBV30	.	.
CATSRDGHTEAFF	TGTGCCACCAGCAGAGATGGGCACACTGAAGCTTTCTTT	TRBJ1-1	TRBV15	.	.
CASSLAGGAGNTIYF	TGTGCCAGCAGCTTAGCTGGGGGGGCTGGAAACACCATATATTTT	TRBJ1-3	TRBV7-8	.	.
CASSPRTSGDIFNTGELFF	TGTGCCAGCAGCCCCCGGACTAGCGGGGACATCTTTAACACCGGGGAGCTGTTTTTT	TRBJ2-2	TRBV11-3	TRBD2	once
CASSLNPTGRGNEKLFF	TGCGCCAGCAGCTTGAACCCGACTGGGAGGGGAAATGAAAAACTGTTTTTT	TRBJ1-4	TRBV5-1	.	.
CASSSGPGRVTGELFF	TGTGCCAGCAGCTCCGGGCCGGGGAGGGTCACCGGGGAGCTGTTTTTT	TRBJ2-2	TRBV2	TRBD2	.
CATSSSSGGPDTQYF	TGTGCCACCAGTAGTAGTAGCGGGGGGCCAGATACGCAGTATTTT	TRBJ2-3	TRBV15	TRBD2	once
CASSHYVIPHKTGVNSPLHF	TGTGCCAGCAGCCATTACGTAATCCCGCACAAGACAGGGGTCAATTCACCCCTCCACTTT	TRBJ1-6	TRBV9	TRBD1	once
CASSLRARTGGMNTEAFF	TGCGCCAGCAGCTTGCGAGCCCGAACAGGGGGCATGAACACTGAAGCTTTCTTT	TRBJ1-1	TRBV5-1	TRBD1	.
CASSLWRGPSPEQYF	TGTGCCAGCAGCTTATGGAGGGGGCCTTCTCCCGAGCAGTACTTC	TRBJ2-7	TRBV7-8	.	.
CASSSGQLNTEAFF	TGCGCCAGCAGCAGTGGACAGCTGAACACTGAAGCTTTCTTT	TRBJ1-1	TRBV4-3	.	once
CASSLDLGAVDTQYF	TGTGCCAGCAGCTTGGATCTGGGCGCAGTAGATACGCAGTATTTT	TRBJ2-3	TRBV5-6	.	.
CASSLHGGGTYNEQFF	TGTGCCAGCAGCTTGCACGGGGGGGGAACCTACAATGAGCAGTTCTTC	TRBJ2-1	TRBV5-4	TRBD2	.
CASSPLDRVSEAFF	TGTGCCAGCAGCCCGTTGGACAGGGTGTCTGAAGCTTTCTTT	TRBJ1-1	TRBV5-4	TRBD1	.
CASSVGTGGYGYTF	TGTGCCAGCAGCGTCGGGACAGGGGGCTATGGCTACACCTTC	TRBJ1-2	TRBV11-2	TRBD1	.
CASTPITGPDYTF	TGTGCCAGCACCCCAATAACAGGCCCGGACTACACCTTC	TRBJ1-2	TRBV28	.	.
CASSSGQEFTNQPQHF	TGTGCCAGCAGCTCAGGACAGGAGTTTACCAATCAGCCCCAGCATTTT	TRBJ1-5	TRBV5-8	TRBD1	.
CASSFRDNSPLHF	TGTGCCAGCAGCTTCAGGGATAATTCACCCCTCCACTTT	TRBJ1-6	TRBV7-3	.	few
CASSFSVSHEQYF	TGTGCCAGCAGCTTCTCAGTTAGCCACGAGCAGTACTTC	TRBJ2-7	TRBV5-4	.	.